Each of the 11 T cell receptor beta chains below was sequenced from the same sample in a study of chronic HIV infection and antiretroviral therapy. TCRdb ran MiXCR on the 5' RACE reads and lists one entry per CDR3 protein. The table lists about 48,000 distinct CDR3 sequences, over 15% of them singletons. The sequencing input was peripheral blood. These receptors came from an adult who had HIV and had not received antiretroviral therapy, or was an uninfected healthy control (not recorded which).

This clonotype was recorded a few times. This chain connects TRBV6-5 to TRBJ2-3, with TRBD2 identical over 9 bases. The CDR3 is made up of 15 amino acids. V shed 2 bases, J shed 3 bases, and the junction held 3 bases outside the gene matches. Germline CDR1 MNHEY, CDR2 SVGAGI. The CDR3 sequence: CASSYGGRATDTQYF. CDR3 coding DNA: TGTGCCAGCAGTTACGGCGGGAGGGCAACAGATACGCAGTATTTT.

The V call is TRBV29-1, the J call TRBJ2-7; 10 bases are a match to TRBD2. V lost 6 bases, J lost 3 bases, and 5 bases stayed unmatched. The germline V gene encodes CDR1 SQVTM and CDR2 ANQGSEA. This CDR3 has 13 amino acids. The DNA of the CDR3 is TGCAGCGTCCGCCCTAGCGGGAGCTACGAGCAGTACTTC. Translating it yields CSVRPSGSYEQYF.

This clonotype has only a few counts. The rearrangement links TRBV2 to TRBJ2-5, with 9 positions matching TRBD2. The CDR3 sequence is 14 residues long. Germline assignment: CDR1 SNHLY and CDR2 FYNNEI. CDR3 sequence reads: CAIGQREDKETQYF. The CDR3, as DNA: TGTGCGATAGGCCAGCGGGAGGACAAAGAGACCCAGTACTTC.

This clonotype was found a few times. The chain employs TRBV29-1 and TRBJ2-3; 11 bases match TRBD2. The germline V gene has CDR1 SQVTM and CDR2 ANQGSEA. V dropped 4 bases and J dropped 7; count of bases not matched to a gene: 16. The CDR3 length is 17 residues. The CDR3 DNA sequence: TGCAGCGTTGCGGGGCTAGCGGGAGGCCCAGAGGGGCATACGCAGTATTTT. This codes for CSVAGLAGGPEGHTQYF.

The V and J genes are TRBV3-1 and TRBJ2-3; 7 bases match TRBD2. J lost 8 bases, V lost 1 base, and 12 bases had no gene match. Germline V CDR1 and CDR2: LGHDT, YNNKEL (reference sequence). The CDR3 runs 16 residues. The CDR3 nucleotides read TGTGCCAGCAGCCAAGGAACTAGCGCTTATATGAGTACGCAGTATTTT. Translating it yields CASSQGTSAYMSTQYF.

The rearrangement uses TRBV28 and TRBJ1-5, with 7 bases aligning to TRBD1. Unmatched junction bases numbered 8, after V lost 6 bases and J lost 3 bases. The CDR3 is made up of 15 amino acids. Germline CDR1 is MDHEN and CDR2 is SYDVKM. CDR3 DNA sequence: TGTGCCAGCAGCCGTACCGGGACAGACAATCAGCCCCAGCATTTT. It translates to CASSRTGTDNQPQHF.

The rearrangement joins TRBV30 to TRBJ2-7; maybe TRBD2 (6 bases). CDR1 is GTSNPN and CDR2 is SVGIG in the germline V gene (reference sequence). This CDR3 is 15 amino acids long. V lost 5 bases and J lost 0, with 17 bases in between. The CDR3 region is CAWFPRLASSYEQYF. As DNA, the CDR3 is TGTGCCTGGTTCCCCCGCCTAGCGAGCTCCTACGAGCAGTACTTC.

The DNA of the CDR3 is TGTGCCAGCAGCCTCCGGCCCAATGAGCAGTTCTTC. It encodes CASSLRPNEQFF. This chain joins TRBV7-9 and TRBJ2-1; D is uncertain. V was trimmed by 5 bases and J by 6 bases, leaving 8 bases between them. This CDR3 has 12 amino acids. Germline V gene lookup returns CDR1 SEHNR and CDR2 FQNEAQ (reference sequence).

On this clonotype: This may arise from a read error, as a much more abundant clone is one base away. The rearrangement links TRBV3-1 to TRBJ1-6; a weak D match, TRBD1 (5 bases). The germline gives CDR1 LGHDT, CDR2 YNNKEL (reference sequence). The CDR3 covers 16 residues. CDR3 residues: CAGSQLTGTPNSPLHF. The CDR3 DNA sequence: TGTGCCGGCAGCCAACTAACCGGGACGCCAAATTCACCCCTCCACTTT.

In this sample, this clonotype turned up a few times. This chain uses TRBV4-1 with TRBJ2-3; 10 bases are shared with TRBD2. The germline V gene encodes CDR1 MGHRA and CDR2 YSYEKL. Trimming at V came to 8 bases and at J to 0 bases, leaving 5 bases not matched to a gene. The CDR3 is 15 amino acids. CDR3 nucleotide sequence: TGCGCCAGCCTCGGGACTAGCGCTAGCACAGATACGCAGTATTTT. Translating it yields CASLGTSASTDTQYF.

The chain carries TRBV4-2 and TRBJ2-4, with 7 bases matching TRBD2. Germline CDR1 is LGHNA and CDR2 is YNFKEQ. The CDR3 totals 19 residues. Germline trimming cut 1 base from V and 1 base from J; bases unmatched to any gene: 13. As DNA, the CDR3 is TGTGCCAGCAGCCAAGGGGGAGCTAGCGGCCTGGGGGCCAAAAACATTCAGTACTTC. Translating gives CASSQGGASGLGAKNIQYF.